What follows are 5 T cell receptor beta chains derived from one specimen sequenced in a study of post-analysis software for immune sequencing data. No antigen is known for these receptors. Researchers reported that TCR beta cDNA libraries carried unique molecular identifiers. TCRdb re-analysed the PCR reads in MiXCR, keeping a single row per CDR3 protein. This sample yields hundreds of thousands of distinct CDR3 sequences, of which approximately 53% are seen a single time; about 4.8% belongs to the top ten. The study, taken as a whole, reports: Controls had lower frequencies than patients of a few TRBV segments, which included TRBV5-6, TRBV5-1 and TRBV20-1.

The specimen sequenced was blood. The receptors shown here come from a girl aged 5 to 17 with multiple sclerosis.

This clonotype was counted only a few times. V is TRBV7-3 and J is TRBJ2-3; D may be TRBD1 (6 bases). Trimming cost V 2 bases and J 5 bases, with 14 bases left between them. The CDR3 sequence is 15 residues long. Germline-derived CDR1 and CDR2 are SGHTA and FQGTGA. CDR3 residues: CASSLRRRGEDTQYF. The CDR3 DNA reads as TGTGCCAGCAGCTTACGCCGCAGGGGCGAAGATACGCAGTATTTT.

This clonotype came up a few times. The CDR3, as DNA: TGCGCCAGCAGTGAGAGGGGGAACACTGAAGCTTTCTTT. This translates into CASSERGNTEAFF. The chain recombines TRBV10-2 with TRBJ1-1; D may be TRBD1 (5 bases). Germline V gives CDR1 WSHSY, CDR2 SAAADI. Trimming cost V 2 bases and J 1 base, with 5 bases left between them. This CDR3 region has 13 residues.

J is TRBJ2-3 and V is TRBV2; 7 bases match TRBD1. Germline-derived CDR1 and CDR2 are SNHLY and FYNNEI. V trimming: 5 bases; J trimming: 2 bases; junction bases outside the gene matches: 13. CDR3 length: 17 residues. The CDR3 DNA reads TGTGCCAGCAGTTACCCCCACCGGGACAGTTACACAGATACGCAGTATTTT. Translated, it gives CASSYPHRDSYTDTQYF.

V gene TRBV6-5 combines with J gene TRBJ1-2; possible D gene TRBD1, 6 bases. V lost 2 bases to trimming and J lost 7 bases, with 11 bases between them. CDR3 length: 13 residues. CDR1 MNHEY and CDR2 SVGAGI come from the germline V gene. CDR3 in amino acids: CASSYGGARGYTF. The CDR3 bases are TGTGCCAGCAGTTACGGGGGGGCGCGTGGCTACACCTTC.

The CDR3: CASSLLGDNYGYTF. The CDR3 nucleotides are TGCGCCAGCAGCTTGCTAGGGGACAACTATGGCTACACCTTC. This rearrangement joins TRBV5-1 to TRBJ1-2; weak D call: TRBD1 (5 bases). Trimming removed 1 base from V and 2 bases from J, with 9 bases in between. The CDR3 runs to 14 residues. Germline V CDR1 and CDR2: SGHRS, YFSETQ.